This entry describes one T cell receptor (beta chain). The CDR3 has 16 amino acids. In germline, CDR1 is LGHNA, CDR2 YNFKEQ. J lost 9 bases, V lost 1 base, and 4 bases had no gene match. Repertoires were generated with immunoSEQ multiplex PCR, while TCRdb's copy carries only in-frame clones and drops some. The sample carries around 250,000 clones, 70% to 90% recorded once. This entry belongs to a study of blood T cell repertoires in COVID-19. Overall study: Samples came from the United States, Italy and Spain, spanning acute and convalescent COVID-19. PBMCs, B-cell-depleted T cells, or T cells provided the cDNA or gDNA that made up the material.

The participants were between roughly 18 and 100 years old and came from under 25 US areas. Two negative PCRs, clearance, or symptom resolution characterized the recovered Cohort 3 donors. Sequencing was done on a sample of PBMCs or T cells enriched from blood (not recorded which). The chain joins TRBV4-2 to TRBJ1-6, with 12 bases lining up with TRBD1. The origin of this receptor is a man younger than 35 who had recovered from COVID-19. CDR3 sequence: CASSQVGTGGSSPLHF. The CDR3 coding sequence is TGTGCCAGCAGCCAAGTCGGGACAGGGGGCAGTTCACCCCTCCACTTT.